The following is a T cell receptor beta chain sequence with its context. Its cognate antigen is unknown. What was amplified from RNA transcripts were TCR beta CDR3 regions. A first-round RT-PCR of the TCR CDR3 used the HTBI primer set. TCRdb called the multiplex PCR reads again in MiXCR, with one record for every CDR3 protein. Among 660,000 or so distinct CDR3 sequences listed, 45% were seen once. The data derive from a study of T cells in Graves' hyperthyroidism and ophthalmopathy. The study left out patients who had uncontrolled infection, other autoimmune disease, pregnancy or lactation. Study conclusions and caveats: The authors' 13 V-J model separated ophthalmopathy from stable hyperthyroidism. Among thyroid clonotypes expanded above 0.001, most also appeared in blood.

The receptor comes from an adult man with Graves' disease, either hyperthyroidism or ophthalmopathy (not recorded which). Input material: peripheral blood or thyroid tissue (not recorded which).

Here the CDR3 DNA reads TGTGCCAGCAGTGAATCCTTGGGACCGAATTCACCCCTCCACTTT. Its protein is CASSESLGPNSPLHF. The rearrangement joins TRBV25-1 to TRBJ1-6, with D perhaps matching TRBD1 (5 bases). The CDR3 sequence is 15 residues long. Germline CDR1 is MGHDK and CDR2 is SYGVNS. The germline V and J ends were trimmed by 1 base and 7 bases, with 11 bases remaining between them.